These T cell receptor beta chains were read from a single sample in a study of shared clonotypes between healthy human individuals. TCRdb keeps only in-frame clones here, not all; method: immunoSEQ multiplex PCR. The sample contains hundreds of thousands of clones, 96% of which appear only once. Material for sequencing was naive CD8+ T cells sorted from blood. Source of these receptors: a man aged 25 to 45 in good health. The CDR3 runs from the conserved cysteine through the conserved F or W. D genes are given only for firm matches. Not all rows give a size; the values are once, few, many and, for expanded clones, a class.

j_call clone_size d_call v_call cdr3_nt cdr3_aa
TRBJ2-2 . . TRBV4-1 TGCGCCAGCACCCCGGGGTGGGGGGCCGGGGAGCTGTTTTTT CASTPGWGAGELFF
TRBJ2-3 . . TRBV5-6 TGTGCCAGCAGCTTGCAGCTAGCAGATACGCAGTATTTT CASSLQLADTQYF
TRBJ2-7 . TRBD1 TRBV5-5 TGTGCCAGCAGCCAATTAACAGGGGAGAAGTCCTACGAGCAGTACTTC CASSQLTGEKSYEQYF
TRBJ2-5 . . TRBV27 TGTGCCAGCAGTCTCCCGGGTAGGGCCCAGTACTTC CASSLPGRAQYF
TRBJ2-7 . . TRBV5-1 TGCGCCAGCAGCTTGTCGTCAGGGAGCTACGAGCAGTACTTC CASSLSSGSYEQYF
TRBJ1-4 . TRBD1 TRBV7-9 TGTGCCAGCAGCCTATGGGACAGCCGTGAAAAACTGTTTTTT CASSLWDSREKLFF
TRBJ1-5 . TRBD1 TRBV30 TGTGCCTGGTGTCCCGGGACAGGGACTCAGCCCCAGCATTTT CAWCPGTGTQPQHF
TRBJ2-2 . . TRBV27 TGTGCCAGCAGTTTATCTGGGAACACCGGGGAGCTGTTTTTT CASSLSGNTGELFF
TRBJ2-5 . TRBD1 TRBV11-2 TGTGCCAGCAGCTTAGACCAACCGGGACAGCCGGTGGAGACCCAGTACTTC CASSLDQPGQPVETQYF
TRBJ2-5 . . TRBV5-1 TGCGCCAGCAGCGAGGAGATCGGACGGTTCCAAGAGACCCAGTACTTC CASSEEIGRFQETQYF
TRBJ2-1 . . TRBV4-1 TGCGCCAGCAGCCAAGATGTAATCGAGCGGGATGAGCAGTTCTTC CASSQDVIERDEQFF
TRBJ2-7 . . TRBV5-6 TGTGCCAGCAGCTTTTCCTACGAGCAGTACTTC CASSFSYEQYF
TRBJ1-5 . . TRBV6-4 TGTGCCAGCTCCGAGGAGGGAGGCAATCAGCCCCAGCATTTT CASSEEGGNQPQHF
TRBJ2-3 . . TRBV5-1 TGCGCCAGCAGCGATTACAGGCGCACAGATACGCAGTATTTT CASSDYRRTDTQYF
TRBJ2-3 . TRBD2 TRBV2 TGTGCCAGCAGGGGGTCCGGGACTAGCAGAACCACAGATACGCAGTATTTT CASRGSGTSRTTDTQYF
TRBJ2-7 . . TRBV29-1 TGCAGCGTGGGGGGGGCGACGGCCTACGAGCAGTACTTC CSVGGATAYEQYF
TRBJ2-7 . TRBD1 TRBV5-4 TGTGCCAGCAGCTCCGGGACAGGGTACTACGAGCAGTACTTC CASSSGTGYYEQYF
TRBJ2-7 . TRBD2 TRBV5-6 TGTGCCAGCAGCTTGGCGGGATCGACTAGCGGTTTAAACGAGCAGTACTTC CASSLAGSTSGLNEQYF
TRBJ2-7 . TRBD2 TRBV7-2 TGTGCCAGCAGCCTAGCGGGATCATCCTACGAGCAGTACTTC CASSLAGSSYEQYF
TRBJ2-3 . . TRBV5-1 TGCGCCAGCAGCTTGGGGCAGGGACCAGATACGCAGTATTTT CASSLGQGPDTQYF
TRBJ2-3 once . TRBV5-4 TGTGCCAGCAGGGGTGGGGTCGGGGAACCCACAGATACGCAGTATTTT CASRGGVGEPTDTQYF
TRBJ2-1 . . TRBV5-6 TGTGCCAGCAGCATGGGGACCTACAATGAGCAGTTCTTC CASSMGTYNEQFF
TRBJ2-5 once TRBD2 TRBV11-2 TGTGCCAGCAGCTCCGAACTCTCGGGTCGACTAGCGGTCCAAGAGACCCAGTACTTC CASSSELSGRLAVQETQYF
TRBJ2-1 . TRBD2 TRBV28 TGTGCCAGCACCCTAGGGGGGACTAGCGGGAGTGGTGAGCAGTTCTTC CASTLGGTSGSGEQFF
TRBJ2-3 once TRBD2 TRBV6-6 TGTGCCAGCAGGGGAGCGGGAGCATCCACAGATACGCAGTATTTT CASRGAGASTDTQYF
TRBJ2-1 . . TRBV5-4 TGTGCCAGCAGCTTTGGATTTAGCTCCTACAATGAGCAGTTCTTC CASSFGFSSYNEQFF
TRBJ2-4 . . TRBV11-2 TGTGCCAGCAGCTCCTTATTCAAAAACATTCAGTACTTC CASSSLFKNIQYF
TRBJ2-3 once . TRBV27 TGTGCCAGCAGTTCCAGGTATTCCACAGATACGCAGTATTTT CASSSRYSTDTQYF
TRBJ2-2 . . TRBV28 TGTGCCAGCAGTTTCGTAAACACCGGGGAGCTGTTTTTT CASSFVNTGELFF
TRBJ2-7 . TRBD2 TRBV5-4 TGTGCCAGCAGCGATCCTAGCGGGAGGGCGAACGAGCAGTACTTC CASSDPSGRANEQYF
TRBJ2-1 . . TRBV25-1 TGTGCCAGCTTTGGTAATGAGCAGTTCTTC CASFGNEQFF
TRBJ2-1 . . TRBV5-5 TGTGCCAGCAGCTTGAAGACAGGAAACAATGAGCAGTTCTTC CASSLKTGNNEQFF
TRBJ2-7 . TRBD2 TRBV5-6 TGTGCCAGCAGCTTTAGCGGGAGCTCCTACGAGCAGTACTTC CASSFSGSSYEQYF
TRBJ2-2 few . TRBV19 TGTGCCAGTAGCCCAGGGTACACCGGGGAGCTGTTTTTT CASSPGYTGELFF
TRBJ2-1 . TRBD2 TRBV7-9 TGTGCCAGCAGCTCCCTAGCGGATGGGGTCAATGAGCAGTTCTTC CASSSLADGVNEQFF
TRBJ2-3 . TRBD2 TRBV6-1 TGTGCCAGCAGTGAATTAGCGGGAGTTGCAGATACGCAGTATTTT CASSELAGVADTQYF
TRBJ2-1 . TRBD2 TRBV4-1 TGCGCCAGCAGCCAGATCGCAGGGAGGGATGAGCAGTTCTTC CASSQIAGRDEQFF
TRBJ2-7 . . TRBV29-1 TGCAGCGGGAGGGGCTCCTACGAGCAGTACTTC CSGRGSYEQYF
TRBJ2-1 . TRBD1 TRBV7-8 TGTGCCAGCAGCTTACAGATAGGGACAGGGCCCTACAATGAGCAGTTCTTC CASSLQIGTGPYNEQFF
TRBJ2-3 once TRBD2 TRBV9 TGTGCCAGCAGCCAGTCCCCGTGGGGGGGGGAAGATACGCAGTATTTT CASSQSPWGGEDTQYF
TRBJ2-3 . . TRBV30 TGTGCCTGGGCTAGCCCCCCGATCGGAACAGATACGCAGTATTTT CAWASPPIGTDTQYF
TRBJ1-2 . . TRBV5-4 TGTGCCAGCAGCTTGAGGGCAGCTTACTTCTATGGCTACACCTTC CASSLRAAYFYGYTF
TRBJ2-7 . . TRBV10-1 TGCGCCAGCAGTGAGGACGGCTCCTACGAGCAGTACTTC CASSEDGSYEQYF
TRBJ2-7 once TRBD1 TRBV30 TGTGCCTGGATGGGACAGCCAGCCTACGAGCAGTACTTC CAWMGQPAYEQYF
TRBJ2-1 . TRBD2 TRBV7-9 TGTGCCAGCAGCCAAGGACTAGCGGGAGTAAATGAGCAGTTCTTC CASSQGLAGVNEQFF
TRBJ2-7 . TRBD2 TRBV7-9 TGTGCCAGCAGCTTAGGGCCGGCTAGCGGGAGGTCCTACGAGCAGTACTTC CASSLGPASGRSYEQYF
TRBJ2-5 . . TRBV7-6 TGTGCCAGCAGCTTAGCGCTGGGGCAGGGCGGCGAGACCCAGTACTTC CASSLALGQGGETQYF
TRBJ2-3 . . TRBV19 TGTGCCAGTAGTCCGAGACAGGTCCTCTTAGGGGGAGATACGCAGTATTTT CASSPRQVLLGGDTQYF
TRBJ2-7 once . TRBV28 TGTGCCAGCAGTTTAATGGGCCAGGCTCCCTACGAGCAGTACTTC CASSLMGQAPYEQYF
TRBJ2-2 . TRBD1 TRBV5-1 TGCGCCAGCAGCTTGCCGGGACAGGGGCCGACCGGGGAGCTGTTTTTT CASSLPGQGPTGELFF
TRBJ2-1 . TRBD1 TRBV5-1 TGCGCCAGCAGCCAGGGGGAGAGCTCCTACAATGAGCAGTTCTTC CASSQGESSYNEQFF
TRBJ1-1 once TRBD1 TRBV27 TGTGCCAGCAGTTTATTTGGGACAGGGCGGAACACTGAAGCTTTCTTT CASSLFGTGRNTEAFF
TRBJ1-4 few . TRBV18 TGTGCCAGCTCACCGGACAGAGGGAATGAAAAACTGTTTTTT CASSPDRGNEKLFF
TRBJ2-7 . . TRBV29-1 TGCAGCGTTGTTTGGCTAGGTTCAAGCGAGCAGTACTTC CSVVWLGSSEQYF
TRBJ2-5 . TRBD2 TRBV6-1 TGTGCCAGCAGTGAATGGGGTAGCGGGGGACAAGAGACCCAGTACTTC CASSEWGSGGQETQYF